The 6 T cell receptor beta chains in this list originate from one sample, sequenced in a study of identifying expanded T cells in peripheral blood. Assay used: immunoSEQ multiplex PCR; TCRdb lists only in-frame clones, some missing. The sample consists of over 85,000 clones, 88% of them appearing once. Sequenced sample: blood. The receptors were gathered from a person aged 18-69 years in good health.

The chain combines TRBV5-1 with TRBJ2-5; 7 bases map to TRBD1. Germline V CDR1 and CDR2: SGHRS, YFSETQ. The CDR3 has 14 residues. V shed 0 bases and J 8 bases; nucleotides not matched to a gene: 7. The chain's CDR3 is CASSLGQGVGTQYF. DNA of the CDR3: TGCGCCAGCAGCTTGGGGCAGGGGGTTGGAACCCAGTACTTC.

The V and J genes are TRBV9 and TRBJ1-2; D possibly corresponds to TRBD1 (5 bases). Per the germline V gene, CDR1 is SGDLS and CDR2 is YYNGEE. The CDR3 runs 13 residues. Trimming stripped 3 bases from V and 4 bases from J, with 10 bases between. Here the CDR3 DNA reads TGTGCCAGCAGCGACCGGGGGACCTATGGCTACACCTTC. This sequence encodes CASSDRGTYGYTF. The full variable domain, completed using reference TRBV9 and TRBJ1-2, is DSGVTQTPKHLITATGQRVTLRCSPRSGDLSVYWYQQSLDQGLQFLIQYYNGEERAKGNILERFSAQQFPDLHSELNLSSLELGDSALYFCASSDRGTYGYTFGSGTRLTVV.

This rearrangement joins TRBV7-9 to TRBJ1-3, with D uncertain. Germline lookup yields CDR1 SEHNR and CDR2 FQNEAQ (reference sequence). The CDR3 is made up of 10 amino acids. CDR3 sequence (DNA): TGTGCGACTGGTGGAAACACCATATATTTT. It is translated as CATGGNTIYF.

The chain uses TRBV19 and TRBJ2-2; the D is unclear. This CDR3 spans 13 amino acids. Germline CDR1 and CDR2: LNHDA and SQIVND (reference sequence). The V end lost 3 bases, the J end lost 4 bases, and 6 bases lay between the germline ends. CDR3 protein: CASSMVVTGELFF. The CDR3 DNA reads as TGTGCCAGTAGTATGGTTGTCACCGGGGAGCTGTTTTTT.

The chain carries TRBV28 and TRBJ1-2; D is unresolved. Per the germline V gene, CDR1 is MDHEN and CDR2 is SYDVKM. The CDR3 runs to 13 residues. The V end was cut by 6 bases, the J end by 6 bases, with 14 bases between. The DNA for the CDR3 is TGTGCCAGCAGACTGGCCCCTGCCGATGGCTACACCTTC. Translation gives CASRLAPADGYTF.

The V gene is TRBV18, the J gene TRBJ1-1, with TRBD1 identical over 7 bases. The ends lost 2 bases at V and 1 base at J; junction bases unmatched: 1. Per germline, CDR1 KGHSH and CDR2 LQKENI. The CDR3 contains 14 residues. CDR3 protein: CASSPGTANTEAFF. The CDR3 region has the DNA TGTGCCAGCTCACCAGGGACAGCGAACACTGAAGCTTTCTTT.